These 13 T cell receptor beta chains originate from one sample sequenced in a study of blood T cell repertoires in COVID-19. Generated by immunoSEQ multiplex PCR, the TCRdb table keeps only in-frame clones and is missing some. Of about 380,000 clones listed, 88% are singletons. The sequenced material came from PBMCs or T cells enriched from blood (not recorded which). These receptors were collected from a woman aged 18-29 years who had recovered from COVID-19.

This clone turned up a few times. The V call is TRBV2, the J call TRBJ1-1; perhaps TRBD1 as D (6 bases). Germline-derived CDR1 and CDR2 are SNHLY and FYNNEI. The CDR3 is 15 amino acids. The V end lost 7 bases, the J end lost 0 bases, and 15 bases lay between the germline ends. In DNA, the CDR3 is TGTGCCAGCACCGAAAGGGACACTTTGAACACTGAAGCTTTCTTT. It translates to CASTERDTLNTEAFF.

This chain joins TRBV29-1 and TRBJ2-7; TRBD1 matches 7 bases. This CDR3 spans 14 amino acids. Germline CDR1 reads SQVTM; CDR2 reads ANQGSEA. V dropped 6 bases and J dropped 2; count of bases not matched to a gene: 10. The CDR3 loop is CSVHRDRAPYEQYF. Written as DNA, the CDR3 is TGCAGCGTCCACCGGGACAGAGCCCCCTACGAGCAGTACTTC.

The chain links TRBV30 to TRBJ1-1; TRBD1 matches 11 bases. The CDR3 loop spans 14 amino acids. The trim removed 2 bases at V and 3 bases at J, leaving 2 bases unmatched. CDR1 GTSNPN and CDR2 SVGIG come from the germline V gene (reference sequence). CDR3 DNA: TGTGCCTGGAGTTTGGGACAGGGGGACACTGAAGCTTTCTTT. This sequence encodes CAWSLGQGDTEAFF.

Remarks on this clone: Other DNA sequences in the same sample also yield this CDR3. The gene calls are TRBV18 and TRBJ1-2; D might be TRBD1 (6 bases). The CDR3 runs to 13 residues. The germline CDR1 and CDR2 sequences are KGHSH and LQKENI. Trimming cost V 6 bases and J 2 bases, with 10 bases left between them. CDR3 in DNA: TGTGCCAGCTCTACGGACAGCAACTATGGCTACACCTTC. It translates to CASSTDSNYGYTF.

The V call is TRBV4-2, the J call TRBJ2-3; 8 nucleotides line up with TRBD2. The trim removed 1 base at V and 1 base at J, leaving 4 bases unmatched. From germline, CDR1 is LGHNA and CDR2 YNFKEQ. The CDR3 runs to 16 residues. The CDR3 DNA reads as TGTGCCAGCAGCCAAGGAGCGGGGGCCCGCACAGATACGCAGTATTTT. Protein: CASSQGAGARTDTQYF.

The chain carries TRBV7-9 and TRBJ1-4; D gene ambiguous. Trimming pared 3 bases from V and 0 bases from J, leaving 11 bases between. CDR1 and CDR2 from the germline V gene are SEHNR and FQNEAQ (reference sequence). The CDR3 runs to 16 residues. DNA of the CDR3: TGTGCCAGCAGCTTGGAGGCGTACTCAACTAATGAAAAACTGTTTTTT. Translating it yields CASSLEAYSTNEKLFF.

The J gene is TRBJ1-5, the V gene TRBV19; 8 bases align to TRBD1. The V segment lost 5 bases and the J segment 7 bases; nucleotides outside the gene matches: 16. Germline values: CDR1 LNHDA, CDR2 SQIVND (reference sequence). This CDR3 has 17 amino acids. The CDR3 region is CASSPLSDRGWGQPQHF. The CDR3, as DNA: TGTGCCAGTAGTCCCCTGTCCGACAGGGGATGGGGCCAGCCCCAGCATTTT.

This chain joins TRBV28 and TRBJ1-5; 7 bases agree with TRBD1. V lost 6 bases, J lost 2 bases, and 16 bases stayed unmatched. The germline V gene has CDR1 MDHEN and CDR2 SYDVKM. This CDR3 comprises 18 residues. CDR3 DNA: TGTGCCAGCAGCACTATCGAACAGGGGAAAACGGGCAATCAGCCCCAGCATTTT. This codes for CASSTIEQGKTGNQPQHF. Supplemented by reference TRBV28 and TRBJ1-5, the full variable domain reads DVKVTQSSRYLVKRTGEKVFLECVQDMDHENMFWYRQDPGLGLRLIYFSYDVKMKEKGDIPEGYSVSREKKERFSLILESASTNQTSMYLCASSTIEQGKTGNQPQHFGDGTRLSIL.

The rearrangement joins TRBV3-1 (or the pseudogene TRBV3-2) to TRBJ1-1; 8 bases fit TRBD1. Trimming cost V 3 bases and J 4 bases; bases outside gene matches: 7. This CDR3 region has 15 residues. Germline CDR1 and CDR2: LGHDT and YNNKEL (reference sequence). The CDR3: CASSQLRTGSTEAFF. CDR3 sequence (DNA): TGTGCCAGCAGCCAGCTCAGGACAGGGAGCACTGAAGCTTTCTTT.

CDR3 protein: CASRAWDRGYGYTF. As DNA, the CDR3 is TGTGCCAGCAGGGCGTGGGACAGGGGCTATGGCTACACCTTC. J is TRBJ1-2 and V is TRBV2; 10 bases are a match to TRBD1. V lost 6 bases, J lost 4 bases, and 5 bases stayed unmatched. The CDR3 extends over 14 amino acids. CDR1 SNHLY and CDR2 FYNNEI come from the germline V gene.

The table lists this clone with a few counts. The chain recombines TRBV10-3 with TRBJ2-1; 7 bases line up with TRBD2. Germline V lookup: CDR1 ENHRY, CDR2 SYGVKD. CDR3 length: 13 residues. Losses at the gene ends were 8 bases for V and 2 bases for J; bases not matched to a gene: 3. The CDR3 DNA reads as TGTGCCATCGGGGGGGGGACCTACAATGAGCAGTTCTTC. Translation: CAIGGGTYNEQFF.

The DNA of the CDR3 is TGTGCCAGCAGTTACTCAGTGGAAGCGAACTATGGCTACACCTTC. Protein product: CASSYSVEANYGYTF. The rearrangement joins TRBV6-5 to TRBJ1-2, with D uncertain. Germline-derived CDR1 and CDR2 are MNHEY and SVGAGI. This CDR3 spans 15 amino acids. Trimming pared 0 bases from V and 2 bases from J, leaving 10 bases between.

The chain links TRBV27 to TRBJ1-2; TRBD1 aligns across 7 bases. The CDR3 sequence is 13 residues long. Germline CDR1 MNHEY, CDR2 SMNVEV (reference sequence). The trim removed 6 bases at V and 0 bases at J, leaving 1 base unmatched. CDR3 bases: TGTGCCAGCAGGGGACAGACTAACTATGGCTACACCTTC. This codes for CASRGQTNYGYTF.